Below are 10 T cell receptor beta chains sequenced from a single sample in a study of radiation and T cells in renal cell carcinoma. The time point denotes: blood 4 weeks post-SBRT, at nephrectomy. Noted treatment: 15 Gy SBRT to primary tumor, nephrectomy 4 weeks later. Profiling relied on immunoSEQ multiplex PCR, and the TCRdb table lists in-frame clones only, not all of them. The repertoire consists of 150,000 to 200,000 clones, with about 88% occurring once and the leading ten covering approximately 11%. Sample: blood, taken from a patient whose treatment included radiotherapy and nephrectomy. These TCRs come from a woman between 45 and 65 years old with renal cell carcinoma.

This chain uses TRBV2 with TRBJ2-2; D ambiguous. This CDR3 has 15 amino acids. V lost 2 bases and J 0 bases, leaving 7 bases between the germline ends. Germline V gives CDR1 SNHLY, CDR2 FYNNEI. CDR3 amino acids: CASSENSPNTGELFF. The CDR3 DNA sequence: TGTGCCAGCAGTGAAAACAGCCCGAACACCGGGGAGCTGTTTTTT.

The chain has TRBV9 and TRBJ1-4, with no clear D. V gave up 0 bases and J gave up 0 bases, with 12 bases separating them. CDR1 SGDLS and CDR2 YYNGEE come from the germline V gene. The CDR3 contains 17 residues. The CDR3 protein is CASSVGRSPATNEKLFF. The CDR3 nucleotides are TGTGCCAGCAGCGTAGGCAGGTCCCCCGCAACTAATGAAAAACTGTTTTTT. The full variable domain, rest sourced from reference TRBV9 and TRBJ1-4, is DSGVTQTPKHLITATGQRVTLRCSPRSGDLSVYWYQQSLDQGLQFLIQYYNGEERAKGNILERFSAQQFPDLHSELNLSSLELGDSALYFCASSVGRSPATNEKLFFGSGTQLSVL.

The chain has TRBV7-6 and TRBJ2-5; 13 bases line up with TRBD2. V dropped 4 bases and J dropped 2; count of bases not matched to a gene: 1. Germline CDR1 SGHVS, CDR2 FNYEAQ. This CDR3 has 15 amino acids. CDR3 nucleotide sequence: TGTGCCAGCAGCTCGGGACTAGCGGGGCAAGAGACCCAGTACTTC. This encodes CASSSGLAGQETQYF. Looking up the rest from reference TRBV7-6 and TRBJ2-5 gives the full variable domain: GAGVSQSPRYKVTKRGQDVALRCDPISGHVSLYWYRQALGQGPEFLTYFNYEAQQDKSGLPNDRFSAERPEGSISTLTIQRTEQRDSAMYRCASSSGLAGQETQYFGPGTRLLVL.

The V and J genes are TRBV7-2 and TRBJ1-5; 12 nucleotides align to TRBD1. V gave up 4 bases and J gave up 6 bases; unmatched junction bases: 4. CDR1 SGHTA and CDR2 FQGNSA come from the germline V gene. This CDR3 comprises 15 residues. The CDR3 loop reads CASSSGQGAAQPQHF. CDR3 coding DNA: TGTGCCAGCAGCTCGGGACAGGGGGCAGCTCAGCCCCAGCATTTT.

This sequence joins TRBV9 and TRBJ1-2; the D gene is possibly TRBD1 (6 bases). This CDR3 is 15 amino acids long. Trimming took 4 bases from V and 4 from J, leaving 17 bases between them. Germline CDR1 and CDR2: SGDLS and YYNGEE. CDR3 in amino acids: CASSPRNRDAYGYTF. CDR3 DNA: TGTGCCAGCAGCCCCCGTAACAGGGATGCCTATGGCTACACCTTC.

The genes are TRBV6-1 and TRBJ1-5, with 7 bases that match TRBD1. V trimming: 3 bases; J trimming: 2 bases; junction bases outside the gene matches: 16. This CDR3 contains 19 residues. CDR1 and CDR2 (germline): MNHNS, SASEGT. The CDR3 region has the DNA TGTGCCAGCAGTGATTCCCGGAACCCCACAGGGGTGGGCAATCAGCCCCAGCATTTT. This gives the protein CASSDSRNPTGVGNQPQHF.

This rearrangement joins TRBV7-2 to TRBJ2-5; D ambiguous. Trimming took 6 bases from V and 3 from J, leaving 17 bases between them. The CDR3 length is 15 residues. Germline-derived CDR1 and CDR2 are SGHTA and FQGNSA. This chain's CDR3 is CASSIPIGPEETQYF. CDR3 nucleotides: TGTGCCAGCAGTATACCAATCGGGCCGGAAGAGACCCAGTACTTC.

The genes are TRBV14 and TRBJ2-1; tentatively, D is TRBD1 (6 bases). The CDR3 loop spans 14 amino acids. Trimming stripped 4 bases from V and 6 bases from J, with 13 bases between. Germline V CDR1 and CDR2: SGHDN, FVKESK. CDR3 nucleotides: TGTGCCAGCAGCCTACCCGAAGGGGGCAATGAGCAGTTCTTC. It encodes CASSLPEGGNEQFF.

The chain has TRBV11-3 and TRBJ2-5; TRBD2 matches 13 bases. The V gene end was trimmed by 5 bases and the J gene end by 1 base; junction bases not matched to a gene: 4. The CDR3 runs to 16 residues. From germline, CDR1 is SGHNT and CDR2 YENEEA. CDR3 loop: CASSPGLAGAQETQYF. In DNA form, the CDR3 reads TGTGCCAGCAGCCCCGGACTAGCGGGGGCCCAAGAGACCCAGTACTTC.

CDR3 coding DNA: TGTGCCAGTAGTGACTTAGCAGAATGGGAGACCCAGTACTTC. Translated, it gives CASSDLAEWETQYF. The chain combines TRBV19 with TRBJ2-5, with D uncertain. The germline gives CDR1 LNHDA, CDR2 SQIVND (reference sequence). The germline V and J ends were trimmed by 5 bases and 5 bases, with 15 bases remaining between them. This CDR3 has 14 amino acids. Full variable domain (missing parts from reference TRBV19 and TRBJ2-5): DGGITQSPKYLFRKEGQNVTLSCEQNLNHDAMYWYRQDPGQGLRLIYYSQIVNDFQKGDIAEGYSVSREKKESFPLTVTSAQKNPTAFYLCASSDLAEWETQYFGPGTRLLVL.